This passage covers 28 T cell receptor beta chains from one sample sequenced in a study of blood T cells in healthy people across ages. PCR was performed a second time for about 7 to 11 cycles using a sample-barcoded 5' primer and a J-beta primer mix. TCRdb independently ran MiXCR on the 5' RACE reads; one entry per CDR3 protein. The data show hundreds of thousands of distinct CDR3 sequences, roughly 21% seen once. Sequencing was carried out using blood. These receptors all stem from a man between 65 and 79 years old in good health.

This chain uses TRBV5-1 with TRBJ1-1; 7 bases fit TRBD1. This CDR3 contains 15 residues. CDR1 is SGHRS, CDR2 YFSETQ, per germline. V shed 6 bases, J shed 6 bases, and the junction held 14 bases outside the gene matches. In nucleotides, the CDR3 is TGCGCCAGCAATGGGGACAGCGGGATTTCTCCTGAAGCTTTCTTT. Its protein product is CASNGDSGISPEAFF.

V usage is TRBV9 and J usage is TRBJ2-2; D not certain. This CDR3 region has 16 residues. V dropped 1 base and J dropped 0 bases, with 10 bases sitting between them. The germline CDR1 and CDR2 sequences are SGDLS and YYNGEE. CDR3 nucleotides: TGTGCCAGCAGCGTAAGGGCTTTTCCGAACACCGGGGAGCTGTTTTTT. It yields the protein CASSVRAFPNTGELFF. Full variable domain (missing parts from reference TRBV9 and TRBJ2-2): DSGVTQTPKHLITATGQRVTLRCSPRSGDLSVYWYQQSLDQGLQFLIQYYNGEERAKGNILERFSAQQFPDLHSELNLSSLELGDSALYFCASSVRAFPNTGELFFGEGSRLTVL.

This clonotype has more than one count but fewer than ten. The chain joins TRBV21-1 to TRBJ2-5; the listed D gene, TRBD1, was not tested against the DNA. TRBV21-1 is a documented pseudogene. The CDR3 totals 15 residues. The CDR3 DNA reads TGTGCCAGCAGCAAAGGTTGGCAGGGGGCGGGTGAGCAGTACTTC. Protein: CASSKGWQGAGEQYF.

This clonotype was picked up a small number of times. The CDR3 DNA is TGTGCCAGCAGCCAAGGATGGTCCGGGTCTGCCAAAAACATTCAGTACTTC. It is translated as CASSQGWSGSAKNIQYF. The chain carries TRBV14 and TRBJ2-4; D gene uncertain. The length of the CDR3 is 17 residues. Deletions cut 1 base from V and 1 base from J, with 14 bases between. Germline V gives CDR1 SGHDN, CDR2 FVKESK.

This clonotype was detected only a few times. The chain joins TRBV6-5 to TRBJ2-6; D is possibly TRBD2 (5 bases). V lost 0 bases, J lost 2 bases, and 11 bases lay in between. Germline V CDR1 and CDR2: MNHEY, SVGAGI. This CDR3 is 17 amino acids long. CDR3 sequence reads: CASSYSTGMAGANVLTF. The CDR3 coding sequence is TGTGCCAGCAGTTACTCGACCGGGATGGCTGGGGCCAACGTCCTGACTTTC.

This clonotype was detected only once. The V gene is TRBV20-1, the J gene TRBJ2-3; D is perhaps TRBD1 (6 bases). This CDR3 region has 14 residues. Trimming took off 1 base at V and 3 bases at J, with 11 bases between the two ends. The V gene's germline CDR1 is DFQATT and CDR2 SNEGSKA (reference sequence). The CDR3 loop reads CSARGQGKTDTQYF. As DNA, the CDR3 is TGCAGTGCTAGAGGTCAGGGGAAGACAGATACGCAGTATTTT.

V usage is TRBV7-2 and J usage is TRBJ2-4; TRBD2 might be the D (5 bases). The CDR3 contains 12 residues. Germline V gene data show CDR1 as SGHTA and CDR2 as FQGNSA. Deletions cut 2 bases from V and 9 bases from J, with 8 bases between. Here the CDR3 DNA reads TGTGCCAGCAGCTTAACTAGGGCCATTCAGTACTTC. Protein: CASSLTRAIQYF. The full variable domain, its missing parts supplied by reference TRBV7-2 and TRBJ2-4, is GAGVSQSPSNKVTEKGKDVELRCDPISGHTALYWYRQSLGQGLEFLIYFQGNSAPDKSGLPSDRFSAERTGGSVSTLTIQRTQQEDSAVYLCASSLTRAIQYFGAGTRLSVL.

The chain combines TRBV3-1 with TRBJ2-7; TRBD2 agrees at 13 bases. V trimming: 4 bases; J trimming: 5 bases; junction bases outside the gene matches: 8. This CDR3 has 16 residues. The germline gives CDR1 LGHDT, CDR2 YNNKEL (reference sequence). CDR3 DNA: TGTGCCAGCAGCCTTAGGACTAGCGGGAGCCGGAACGAGCAGTACTTC. This encodes CASSLRTSGSRNEQYF.

This clonotype has a handful of counts. The J gene is TRBJ2-5, the V gene TRBV12-3 or TRBV12-4, with D hard to call. Trimming shortened V by 4 bases and J by 5 bases, and 11 bases separated the two germline ends. The CDR3 loop spans 13 amino acids. CDR3 bases: TGTGCCAGCAGTTCCGGGCCGAGGGAGACCCAGTACTTC. Translation gives CASSSGPRETQYF.

The chain recombines TRBV27 with TRBJ2-3; TRBD2 matches 15 bases. CDR3 length: 21 residues. Looked up from germline, CDR1 is MNHEY and CDR2 is SMNVEV (reference sequence). After removal of 5 bases from V and 1 base from J, the junction contained 16 bases not matched to a gene. The CDR3 nucleotides read TGTGCCAGCAGTCCTTATGGACTAGCGGGGGGGCTTTCAATGGGCACAGATACGCAGTATTTT. Its protein is CASSPYGLAGGLSMGTDTQYF.

This clonotype was seen a handful of times. This chain joins TRBV7-2 and TRBJ2-2; TRBD1 aligns across 7 bases. Germline V CDR1 and CDR2: SGHTA, FQGNSA. Unmatched junction bases numbered 1, after V lost 8 bases and J lost 1 base. The CDR3 is 13 residues long. CDR3 DNA sequence: TGTGCCAGCGGACAGGTGAACACCGGGGAGCTGTTTTTT. This encodes CASGQVNTGELFF.

The gene calls are TRBV18 and TRBJ1-1, with D unresolved. CDR3 length: 12 residues. CDR1 and CDR2 (germline): KGHSH, LQKENI. V was trimmed by 0 bases and J by 11 bases, leaving 10 bases between them. CDR3 region: CASSPPVGHAFF. Written as DNA, the CDR3 is TGTGCCAGCTCACCACCGGTTGGGCACGCTTTCTTT.

This clonotype has only a few counts. The CDR3 DNA reads as TGCGCCAGCAACATTGGACAAAGTCAAGAGACCCAGTACTTC. This codes for CASNIGQSQETQYF. The V call is TRBV5-1, the J call TRBJ2-5, with D possibly matching TRBD1 (5 bases). Germline loops: CDR1 SGHRS, CDR2 YFSETQ. Between the trimmed V and J ends, which lost 6 bases and 2 bases, there was a span of 14 bases. This CDR3 comprises 14 residues.

This clonotype was picked up a small number of times. V gene TRBV6-2 or TRBV6-3 combines with J gene TRBJ2-7, with D unclear. The CDR3 is 15 residues long. Per germline, CDR1 MNHEY and CDR2 SVGEGT. V gave up 2 bases and J gave up 4 bases, with 15 bases separating them. CDR3 amino acids: CASSYVGFEVYEQYF. The CDR3, as DNA: TGTGCCAGCAGTTACGTGGGGTTCGAGGTTTACGAGCAGTACTTC.

In its sample, this clonotype was seen a few times. The genes are TRBV10-3 and TRBJ1-1; D is uncertain. Trimming cost V 0 bases and J 0 bases, with 14 bases left between them. This CDR3 spans 17 amino acids. Germline V gene lookup returns CDR1 ENHRY and CDR2 SYGVKD. This CDR3 is CAISESISSIMNTEAFF. CDR3 nucleotide sequence: TGTGCCATCAGTGAGTCCATTTCATCTATCATGAACACTGAAGCTTTCTTT.

This chain uses TRBV18 with TRBJ2-2; D uncertain. Per the germline V gene, CDR1 is KGHSH and CDR2 is LQKENI. The V end was cut by 3 bases, the J end by 4 bases, with 15 bases between. This CDR3 has 16 residues. The CDR3 DNA reads TGTGCCAGCTCACCCGGACGGGCGCCGATCACCGGGGAGCTGTTTTTT. Its protein product is CASSPGRAPITGELFF.

This clonotype was seen more than once but under ten times. The chain couples TRBV11-2 to TRBJ2-4; tentatively, D is TRBD2 (6 bases). Germline V lookup: CDR1 SGHAT, CDR2 FQNNGV. Deletions cut 5 bases from V and 8 bases from J, with 13 bases between. The CDR3 totals 13 residues. For the CDR3, the DNA is TGTGCCAGCAGCACCGACTGGGGGGACATTCAGTACTTC. Translated, it gives CASSTDWGDIQYF.

The chain recombines TRBV3-1 with TRBJ1-1; 11 nucleotides line up with TRBD1. Germline V gene data show CDR1 as LGHDT and CDR2 as YNNKEL (reference sequence). The trim removed 5 bases at V and 5 bases at J, leaving 7 bases unmatched. This CDR3 is 15 amino acids long. CDR3 sequence: CASSTRGTGGTEAFF. For the CDR3, the DNA is TGTGCCAGCAGCACCCGAGGGACAGGGGGGACTGAAGCTTTCTTT. Full variable domain (rest looked up from reference TRBV3-1 and TRBJ1-1): DTAVSQTPKYLVTQMGNDKSIKCEQNLGHDTMYWYKQDSKKFLKIMFSYNNKELIINETVPNRFSPKSPDKAHLNLHINSLELGDSAVYFCASSTRGTGGTEAFFGQGTRLTVV.

This clonotype was found many times. V usage is TRBV4-1 and J usage is TRBJ2-4; D is uncertain. The CDR3 extends over 17 amino acids. Trimming removed 2 bases from V and 1 base from J, with 15 bases in between. Germline CDR1 MGHRA, CDR2 YSYEKL. CDR3 coding DNA: TGCGCCAGCAGCCAAACCGGCACGGCAATGGCCAAAAACATTCAGTACTTC. This codes for CASSQTGTAMAKNIQYF.

This chain joins TRBV12-3 or TRBV12-4 and TRBJ2-7; 7 nucleotides agree with TRBD1. V dropped 6 bases and J dropped 13; count of bases not matched to a gene: 9. There are 11 residues in the CDR3. CDR3 DNA: TGTGCCAGCAGCCTCGACAGGGTCCCCTACTTC. It encodes CASSLDRVPYF.

The CDR3 bases are TGTGCCAGCAGTGAGACAGGGGCGGGCGAGCAGTACTTC. Protein: CASSETGAGEQYF. The rearrangement links TRBV6-2 or TRBV6-3 to TRBJ2-7; 8 positions match TRBD1. The CDR3 consists of 13 residues. CDR1 is MNHEY, CDR2 SVGEGT, per germline. The V gene end was trimmed by 5 bases and the J gene end by 6 bases; junction bases not matched to a gene: 6.

The chain couples TRBV6-2 or TRBV6-3 to TRBJ1-1; no definite D call. Germline V gene lookup returns CDR1 MNHEY and CDR2 SVGEGT. This CDR3 contains 13 residues. V lost 5 bases to trimming and J lost 5 bases, with 12 bases between them. In nucleotides, the CDR3 is TGTGCCAGCAGTCCCTTGCGCTGGACTGAAGCTTTCTTT. Encoded protein: CASSPLRWTEAFF.

This chain connects TRBV10-2 to TRBJ2-5; 8 bases fit TRBD2. In germline, CDR1 is WSHSY, CDR2 SAAADI. V trimming: 4 bases; J trimming: 4 bases; junction bases outside the gene matches: 11. The CDR3 loop spans 16 amino acids. The CDR3 protein is CASSVPAGEVVETQYF. The CDR3 DNA sequence: TGCGCCAGCAGTGTTCCAGCGGGAGAGGTGGTAGAGACCCAGTACTTC.

This clonotype was counted ten times or more. The rearrangement uses TRBV4-1 and TRBJ2-2; possible D gene TRBD1, 6 bases. Trimming took off 1 base at V and 4 bases at J, with 10 bases between the two ends. CDR1 and CDR2 from the germline V gene are MGHRA and YSYEKL. The CDR3 consists of 15 residues. The CDR3 bases are TGCGCCAGCAGCCAAGGTCAGGGGAGCACCGGGGAGCTGTTTTTT. Its translation: CASSQGQGSTGELFF.

A few counts support this clonotype. The rearrangement uses TRBV29-1 and TRBJ2-5, with 7 positions matching TRBD1. The CDR3 is 10 residues long. Trimming removed 4 bases from V and 9 bases from J; junction bases left unmatched: 2. From germline, CDR1 is SQVTM and CDR2 ANQGSEA. The CDR3 nucleotides are TGCAGCGTTGGGCAGGGGGCCCAGTACTTC. Translation: CSVGQGAQYF. Variable domain in full (rest from reference TRBV29-1 and TRBJ2-5): SAVISQKPSRDICQRGTSLTIQCQVDSQVTMMFWYRQQPGQSLTLIATANQGSEATYESGFVIDKFPISRPNLTFSTLTVSNMSPEDSSIYLCSVGQGAQYFGPGTRLLVL.

This chain uses TRBV30 with TRBJ2-5; 9 nucleotides align to TRBD2. With the DNA end fitting TRBJ2-1 better, the J assignment may be wrong. Germline values: CDR1 GTSNPN, CDR2 SVGIG (reference sequence). The CDR3 runs to 15 residues. In nucleotides, the CDR3 is TGTGCCTGTGTCTCGGTAGCGGGAGTGGGTAATGAGCAGTTCTTC. Amino acids: CACVSVAGVGNEQFF.

This clonotype was seen at least ten times. J is TRBJ1-1 and V is TRBV12-3 or TRBV12-4, with D hard to call. Trimming removed 5 bases at V and 5 bases at J, with 12 bases between. The CDR3 is 13 amino acids. CDR3 region: CASSPRTETEAFF. The CDR3 coding sequence is TGTGCCAGCAGTCCCAGGACGGAGACTGAAGCTTTCTTT.

CDR3 amino acids: CASTHWGSNQPQHF. CDR3 in DNA: TGTGCCAGCACTCACTGGGGTAGCAATCAGCCCCAGCATTTT. This chain links TRBV12-3 or TRBV12-4 with TRBJ1-5; D is ambiguous. V lost 7 bases and J lost 0, with 10 bases in between. There are 14 residues in the CDR3.